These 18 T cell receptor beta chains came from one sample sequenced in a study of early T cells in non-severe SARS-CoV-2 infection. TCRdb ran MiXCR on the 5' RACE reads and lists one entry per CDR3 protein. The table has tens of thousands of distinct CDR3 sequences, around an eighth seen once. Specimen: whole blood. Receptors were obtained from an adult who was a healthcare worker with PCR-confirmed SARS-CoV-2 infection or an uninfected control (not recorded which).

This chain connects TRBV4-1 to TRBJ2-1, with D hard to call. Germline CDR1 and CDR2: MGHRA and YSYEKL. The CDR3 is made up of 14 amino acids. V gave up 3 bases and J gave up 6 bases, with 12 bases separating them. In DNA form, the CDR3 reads TGCGCCAGCAGCCACTCGGACCGAGGCAATGAGCAGTTCTTC. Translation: CASSHSDRGNEQFF.

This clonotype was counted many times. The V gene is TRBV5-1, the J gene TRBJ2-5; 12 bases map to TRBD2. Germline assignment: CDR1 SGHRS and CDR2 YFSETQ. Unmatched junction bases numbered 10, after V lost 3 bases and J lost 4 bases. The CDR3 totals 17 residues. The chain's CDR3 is CASSSGLMTSGGETQYF. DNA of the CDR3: TGCGCCAGCAGCTCCGGGCTAATGACTAGCGGGGGAGAGACCCAGTACTTC.

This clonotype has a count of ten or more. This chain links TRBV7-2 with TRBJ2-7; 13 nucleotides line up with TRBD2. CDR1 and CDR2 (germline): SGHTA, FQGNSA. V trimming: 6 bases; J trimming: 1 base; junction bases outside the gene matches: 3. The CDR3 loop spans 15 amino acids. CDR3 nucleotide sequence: TGTGCCAGCAGGACGGGACTAGCGGGATCCTACGAGCAGTACTTC. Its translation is CASRTGLAGSYEQYF.

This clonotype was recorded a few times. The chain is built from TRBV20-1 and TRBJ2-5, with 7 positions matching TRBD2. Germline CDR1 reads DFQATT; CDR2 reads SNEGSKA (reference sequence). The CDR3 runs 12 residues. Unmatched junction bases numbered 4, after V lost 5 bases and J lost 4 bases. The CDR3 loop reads CSARASGETQYF. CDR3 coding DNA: TGCAGTGCTCGGGCTAGCGGAGAGACCCAGTACTTC.

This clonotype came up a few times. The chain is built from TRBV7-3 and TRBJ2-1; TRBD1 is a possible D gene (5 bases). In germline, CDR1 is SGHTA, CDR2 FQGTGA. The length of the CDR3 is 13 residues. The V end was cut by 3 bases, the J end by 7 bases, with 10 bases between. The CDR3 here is CASSFGRGNEQFF. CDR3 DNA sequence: TGTGCCAGCAGCTTTGGAAGGGGTAATGAGCAGTTCTTC.

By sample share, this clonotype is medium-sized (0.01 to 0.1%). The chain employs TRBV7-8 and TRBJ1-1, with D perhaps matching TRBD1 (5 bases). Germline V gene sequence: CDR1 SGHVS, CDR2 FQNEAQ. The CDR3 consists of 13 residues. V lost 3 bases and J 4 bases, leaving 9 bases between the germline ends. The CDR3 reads CASSLAGITEAFF. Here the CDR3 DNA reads TGTGCCAGCAGCTTGGCAGGGATCACTGAAGCTTTCTTT.

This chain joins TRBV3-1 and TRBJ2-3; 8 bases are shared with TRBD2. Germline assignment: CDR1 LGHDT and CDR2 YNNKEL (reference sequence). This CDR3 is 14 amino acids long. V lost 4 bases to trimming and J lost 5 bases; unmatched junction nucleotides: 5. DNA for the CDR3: TGTGCCAGCAGCCGTATAGCGGGACTAGATACGCAGTATTTT. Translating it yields CASSRIAGLDTQYF.

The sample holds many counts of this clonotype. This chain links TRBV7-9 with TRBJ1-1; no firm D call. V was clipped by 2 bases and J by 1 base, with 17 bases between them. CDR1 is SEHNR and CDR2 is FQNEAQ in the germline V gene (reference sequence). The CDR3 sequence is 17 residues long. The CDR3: CASSLSGRLSRNTEAFF. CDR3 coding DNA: TGTGCCAGCAGCTTAAGTGGCAGGTTATCCCGGAACACTGAAGCTTTCTTT. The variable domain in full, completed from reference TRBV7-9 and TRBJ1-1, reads DTGVSQNPRHKITKRGQNVTFRCDPISEHNRLYWYRQTLGQGPEFLTYFQNEAQLEKSRLLSDRFSAERPKGSFSTLEIQRTEQGDSAMYLCASSLSGRLSRNTEAFFGQGTRLTVV.

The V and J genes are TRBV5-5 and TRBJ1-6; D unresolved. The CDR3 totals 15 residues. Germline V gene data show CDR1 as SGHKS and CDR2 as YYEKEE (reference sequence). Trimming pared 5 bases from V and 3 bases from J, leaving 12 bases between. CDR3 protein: CASSLGLNYNSPLHF. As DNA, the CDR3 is TGTGCCAGCAGTCTGGGCCTAAACTATAATTCACCCCTCCACTTT. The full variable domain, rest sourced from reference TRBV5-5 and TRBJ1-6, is DAGVTQSPTHLIKTRGQQVTLRCSPISGHKSVSWYQQVLGQGPQFIFQYYEKEERGRGNFPDRFSARQFPNYSSELNVNALLLGDSALYLCASSLGLNYNSPLHFGNGTRLTVT.

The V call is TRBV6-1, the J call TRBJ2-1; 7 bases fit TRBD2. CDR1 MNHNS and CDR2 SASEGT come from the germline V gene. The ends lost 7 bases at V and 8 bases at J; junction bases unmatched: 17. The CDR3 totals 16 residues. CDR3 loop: CASKGPGEGSIDEQFF. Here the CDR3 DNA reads TGTGCCAGCAAGGGCCCCGGGGAGGGTTCCATCGATGAGCAGTTCTTC.

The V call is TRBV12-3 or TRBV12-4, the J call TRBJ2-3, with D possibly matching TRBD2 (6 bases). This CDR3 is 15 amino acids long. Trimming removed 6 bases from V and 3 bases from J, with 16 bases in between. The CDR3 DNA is TGTGCCAGCAGCGGGATGGGCGGGAATACAGATACGCAGTATTTT. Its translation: CASSGMGGNTDTQYF.

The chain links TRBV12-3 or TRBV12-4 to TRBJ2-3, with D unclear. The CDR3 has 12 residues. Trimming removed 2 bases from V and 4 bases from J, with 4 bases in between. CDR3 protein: CASSLRADTQYF. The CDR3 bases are TGTGCCAGCAGTTTACGGGCAGATACGCAGTATTTT.

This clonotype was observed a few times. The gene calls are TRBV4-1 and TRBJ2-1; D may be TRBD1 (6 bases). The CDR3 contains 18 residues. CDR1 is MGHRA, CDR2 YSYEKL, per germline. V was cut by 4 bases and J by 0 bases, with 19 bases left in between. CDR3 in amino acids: CASSPDRRWGSSYNEQFF. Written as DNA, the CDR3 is TGCGCCAGCAGCCCTGACAGGAGGTGGGGCAGCTCCTACAATGAGCAGTTCTTC.

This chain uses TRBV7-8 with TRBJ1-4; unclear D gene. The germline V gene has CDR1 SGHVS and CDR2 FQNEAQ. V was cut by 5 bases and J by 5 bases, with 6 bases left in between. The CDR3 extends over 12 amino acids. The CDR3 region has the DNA TGTGCCAGCAGCCGTCCCAATGAAAAACTGTTTTTT. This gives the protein CASSRPNEKLFF.

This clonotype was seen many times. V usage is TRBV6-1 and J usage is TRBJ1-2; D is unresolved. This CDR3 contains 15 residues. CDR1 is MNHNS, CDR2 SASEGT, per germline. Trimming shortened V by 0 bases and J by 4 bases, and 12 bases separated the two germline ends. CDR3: CASSEASQGSYGYTF. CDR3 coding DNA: TGTGCCAGCAGTGAAGCGTCACAAGGGTCCTATGGCTACACCTTC.

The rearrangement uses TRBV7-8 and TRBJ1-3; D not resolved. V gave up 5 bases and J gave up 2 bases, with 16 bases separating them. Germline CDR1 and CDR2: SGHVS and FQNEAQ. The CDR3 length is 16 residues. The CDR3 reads CASSRPRRGTGNTIYF. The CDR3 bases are TGTGCCAGCAGCCGCCCCCGCAGAGGAACTGGAAACACCATATATTTT.

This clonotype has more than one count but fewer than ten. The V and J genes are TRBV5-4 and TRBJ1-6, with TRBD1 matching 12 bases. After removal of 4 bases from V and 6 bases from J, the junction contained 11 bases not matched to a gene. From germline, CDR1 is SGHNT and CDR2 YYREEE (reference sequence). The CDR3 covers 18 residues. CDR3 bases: TGTGCCAGCAGCAACTCCCCGGGACAGGGGGCAAGTAATTCACCCCTCCACTTT. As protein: CASSNSPGQGASNSPLHF.

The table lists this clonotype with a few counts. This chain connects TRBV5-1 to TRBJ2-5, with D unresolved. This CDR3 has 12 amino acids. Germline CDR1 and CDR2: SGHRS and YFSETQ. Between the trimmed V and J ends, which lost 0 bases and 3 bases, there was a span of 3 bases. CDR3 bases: TGCGCCAGCAGCTTGGGGGAAGAGACCCAGTACTTC. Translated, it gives CASSLGEETQYF.